One sample yielded the 23 T cell receptor beta chains listed below, sequenced in a study of cytomegalovirus exposure and HLA in healthy donors. Here immunoSEQ multiplex PCR was the method, and the copy in TCRdb shows in-frame clones only, minus some. This table has some 110,000 clones, about 83% appearing once. The sequenced material came from PBMCs. The receptor source for this set is a man between 18 and 35 years old in good health and CMV-seronegative.

The chain employs TRBV2 and TRBJ2-5; perhaps TRBD1 as D (5 bases). The CDR3 has 11 residues. Germline CDR1 reads SNHLY; CDR2 reads FYNNEI. V shed 10 bases and J shed 5 bases, with 11 bases lying between them. CDR3 in amino acids: CATQGPETQYF. The CDR3 region has the DNA TGTGCCACCCAGGGCCCGGAGACCCAGTACTTC. Using reference TRBV2 and TRBJ2-5 for the parts outside the CDR3, the full variable domain is EPEVTQTPSHQVTQMGQEVILRCVPISNHLYFYWYRQILGQKVEFLVSFYNNEISEKSEIFDDQFSVERPDGSNFTLKIRSTKLEDSAMYFCATQGPETQYFGPGTRLLVL.

J is TRBJ1-5 and V is TRBV19; a weak D match, TRBD1 (6 bases). Germline assignment: CDR1 LNHDA and CDR2 SQIVND (reference sequence). This CDR3 has 14 residues. V lost 4 bases to trimming and J lost 10 bases, with 17 bases between them. CDR3 protein: CASSTRQAVGPQHF. CDR3 bases: TGTGCCAGTAGTACCAGACAGGCCGTGGGCCCCCAGCATTTT.

The genes are TRBV18 and TRBJ2-7; 9 bases agree with TRBD1. Germline V gene sequence: CDR1 KGHSH, CDR2 LQKENI. The CDR3 is made up of 14 amino acids. Trimming removed 2 bases from V and 4 bases from J; junction bases left unmatched: 3. The CDR3 nucleotides read TGTGCCAGCTCACCAACCGGGACAGGGTACGAGCAGTACTTC. The encoded protein is CASSPTGTGYEQYF.

V gene TRBV4-1 combines with J gene TRBJ2-7, with D possibly TRBD1 on 5 matching bases. V dropped 2 bases and J dropped 3 bases, with 8 bases sitting between them. Germline V gene data show CDR1 as MGHRA and CDR2 as YSYEKL. This CDR3 is 13 amino acids long. The CDR3 region is CASSQPGIYEQYF. The DNA of the CDR3 is TGCGCCAGCAGCCAACCAGGGATCTACGAGCAGTACTTC.

The rearrangement links TRBV2 to TRBJ1-6; 8 bases are shared with TRBD1. V lost 6 bases, J lost 6 bases, and 4 bases stayed unmatched. CDR1 is SNHLY, CDR2 FYNNEI, per germline. This CDR3 has 14 residues. As DNA, the CDR3 is TGTGCCAGCAGCCGGGACAGGACTAATTCACCCCTCCACTTT. The encoded protein is CASSRDRTNSPLHF.

V gene TRBV7-8 combines with J gene TRBJ2-7, with TRBD2 as a possible D gene (5 bases). V lost 1 base to trimming and J lost 6 bases, with 16 bases between them. The CDR3 runs 15 residues. Germline V lookup: CDR1 SGHVS, CDR2 FQNEAQ. CDR3 in amino acids: CASSLGRGRPREQYF. CDR3 coding DNA: TGTGCCAGCAGCTTAGGACGGGGTCGCCCCCGCGAGCAGTACTTC.

The chain has TRBV6-5 and TRBJ1-2; 8 bases align to TRBD1. V lost 5 bases and J lost 4; bases outside the gene matches: 9. The CDR3 runs to 15 residues. The germline gives CDR1 MNHEY, CDR2 SVGAGI. CDR3 residues: CASSQKQGAVYGYTF. The CDR3 DNA is TGTGCCAGCAGTCAAAAGCAGGGGGCTGTCTATGGCTACACCTTC.

The chain carries TRBV19 and TRBJ2-1; 8 bases line up with TRBD1. CDR1 LNHDA and CDR2 SQIVND come from the germline V gene (reference sequence). V lost 2 bases to trimming and J lost 5 bases; unmatched junction nucleotides: 5. The length of the CDR3 is 15 residues. In nucleotides, the CDR3 is TGTGCCAGTAGTATATCCAGGGGGCGTAACAATGAGCAGTTCTTC. Residues: CASSISRGRNNEQFF.

The chain couples TRBV27 to TRBJ1-2, with D uncertain. The CDR3 sequence is 13 residues long. Per the germline V gene, CDR1 is MNHEY and CDR2 is SMNVEV (reference sequence). V lost 3 bases and J 2 bases, leaving 7 bases between the germline ends. The CDR3 DNA reads as TGTGCCAGCAGTTTTCGGGAAAACTATGGCTACACCTTC. Its protein is CASSFRENYGYTF.

V and J are TRBV30 and TRBJ2-7; no reliable D call. The germline gives CDR1 GTSNPN, CDR2 SVGIG (reference sequence). This CDR3 has 12 residues. V lost 0 bases, J lost 6 bases, and 9 bases lay in between. The CDR3 DNA reads as TGTGCCTGGAGTGTAGGAGCCGGCGAGCAGTACTTC. Translated, it gives CAWSVGAGEQYF. The variable domain in full, completed from reference TRBV30 and TRBJ2-7, reads SQTIHQWPATLVQPVGSPLSLECTVEGTSNPNLYWYRQAAGRGLQLLFYSVGIGQISSEVPQNLSASRPQDRQFILSSKKLLLSDSGFYLCAWSVGAGEQYFGPGTRLTVT.

V and J are TRBV6-1 and TRBJ1-2; perhaps TRBD1 as D (5 bases). The V and J ends lost 3 bases and 6 bases respectively, with 20 bases between them. The CDR3 consists of 16 residues. Per the germline V gene, CDR1 is MNHNS and CDR2 is SASEGT. The CDR3 DNA reads as TGTGCCAGCAGTGAGCAGAGAAGCTGGGCCAGGGATGGCTACACCTTC. Residues: CASSEQRSWARDGYTF.

V is TRBV27 and J is TRBJ2-1; possible D gene TRBD1, 6 bases. The CDR3 contains 12 residues. The germline V and J ends were trimmed by 4 bases and 14 bases, with 15 bases remaining between them. CDR1 and CDR2 from the germline V gene are MNHEY and SMNVEV (reference sequence). In nucleotides, the CDR3 is TGTGCCAGCAGTTACAGACAGGCTCCGGAGTTCTTC. Encoded protein: CASSYRQAPEFF.

This sequence joins TRBV5-1 and TRBJ1-4; TRBD1 is a possible D gene (6 bases). CDR3 length: 16 residues. With 0 bases removed from V and 7 bases from J, the gap between germline ends came to 16 bases. Germline assignment: CDR1 SGHRS and CDR2 YFSETQ. This CDR3 reads CASSLEWRGAGEKLFF. CDR3 sequence (DNA): TGCGCCAGCAGCTTGGAGTGGCGGGGGGCCGGTGAAAAACTGTTTTTT.

The chain is built from TRBV5-6 and TRBJ2-5, with TRBD2 identical over 8 bases. CDR1 is SGHDT and CDR2 is YYEEEE in the germline V gene. J lost 1 base, V lost 2 bases, and 4 bases had no gene match. CDR3 length: 15 amino acids. The CDR3 protein is CASSFPSGSQETQYF. The CDR3 coding sequence is TGTGCCAGCAGCTTCCCTAGCGGGTCCCAAGAGACCCAGTACTTC.

The V call is TRBV10-1, the J call TRBJ2-2, with D unresolved. Germline V gene data show CDR1 as WNHNN and CDR2 as SYGVQD (reference sequence). V lost 2 bases to trimming and J lost 3 bases, with 10 bases between them. The CDR3 totals 15 residues. For the CDR3, the DNA is TGCGCCAGCAGTGAGATCCTAGGAGACACCGGGGAGCTGTTTTTT. It translates to CASSEILGDTGELFF.

Here the CDR3 DNA reads TGTGCCAGCAGCAACCACATGGCTGAAGCTTTCTTT. Protein product: CASSNHMAEAFF. The chain employs TRBV9 and TRBJ1-1; no reliable D call. Germline V gene sequence: CDR1 SGDLS, CDR2 YYNGEE. The CDR3 runs 12 residues. V lost 4 bases to trimming and J lost 6 bases, with 10 bases between them.

The V gene is TRBV4-2, the J gene TRBJ2-1; possibly TRBD1 for D (6 bases). V was shortened by 3 bases and J by 0 bases, with 12 bases between the two germline ends. Germline assignment: CDR1 LGHNA and CDR2 YNFKEQ. The CDR3 runs to 16 residues. In DNA form, the CDR3 reads TGTGCCAGCAGCCACCCCAGGGGTCCCTCCTACAATGAGCAGTTCTTC. Its translation is CASSHPRGPSYNEQFF.

This sequence joins TRBV4-2 and TRBJ1-1, with a tentative D call TRBD1 (5 bases). The germline gives CDR1 LGHNA, CDR2 YNFKEQ. The CDR3 covers 14 residues. Between the trimmed V and J ends, which lost 8 bases and 1 base, there was a span of 14 bases. CDR3 loop: CASSGGTANTEAFF. The CDR3 DNA follows: TGTGCCAGCTCCGGGGGAACCGCGAACACTGAAGCTTTCTTT.

The rearrangement joins TRBV19 to TRBJ2-7; tentatively, D is TRBD1 (5 bases). In germline, CDR1 is LNHDA, CDR2 SQIVND (reference sequence). Trimming took 5 bases from V and 2 from J, leaving 10 bases between them. This CDR3 has 13 residues. The CDR3 loop is CASSYRTTYEQYF. In DNA form, the CDR3 reads TGTGCCAGTAGTTACAGGACGACCTACGAGCAGTACTTC.

The V and J genes are TRBV30 and TRBJ1-1, with unresolved D. The V gene's germline CDR1 is GTSNPN and CDR2 SVGIG (reference sequence). The CDR3 contains 16 residues. V was trimmed by 4 bases and J by 0 bases, leaving 18 bases between them. The CDR3 nucleotides are TGTGCCTGGAACCCAGGCCGGATTAAGATGAACACTGAAGCTTTCTTT. It yields the protein CAWNPGRIKMNTEAFF.

This clone was found once. The chain uses TRBV2 and TRBJ1-5, with 7 positions matching TRBD1. V shed 5 bases and J 1 base; nucleotides not matched to a gene: 8. The CDR3 length is 16 residues. From germline, CDR1 is SNHLY and CDR2 FYNNEI. The chain's CDR3 is CASSFTGEASNQPQHF. CDR3 coding DNA: TGTGCCAGCAGTTTTACAGGGGAGGCGAGCAATCAGCCCCAGCATTTT.

There are a few counts of this clone. The chain uses TRBV14 and TRBJ1-2; the D gene is possibly TRBD1 (5 bases). In germline, CDR1 is SGHDN, CDR2 FVKESK. Trimming removed 3 bases from V and 7 bases from J, with 18 bases in between. CDR3 size: 15 residues. The CDR3 sequence: CASSHLDVGRGGYTF. CDR3 in DNA: TGTGCCAGCAGCCATCTAGATGTGGGGCGAGGTGGCTACACCTTC.

The genes are TRBV29-1 and TRBJ1-2; TRBD1 might be the D (5 bases). V shed 4 bases and J shed 2 bases, with 14 bases lying between them. The CDR3 length is 14 residues. CDR1 SQVTM and CDR2 ANQGSEA come from the germline V gene. The CDR3 protein is CSVGEGATNYGYTF. The CDR3 DNA follows: TGCAGCGTTGGGGAAGGGGCAACGAACTATGGCTACACCTTC.